This T cell receptor beta chain stems from a study of blood T cells in healthy people across ages. Study-wide results and limits: It was held that the diversity estimates obtained from one million T cells were underestimates. Naive CD4+ cell counts and diversity both ran higher in long-lived than in aged donors.

V was pared by 3 bases and J by 2 bases, with 8 bases between. The length of the CDR3 is 13 residues. Germline V gene data show CDR1 as SGDLS and CDR2 as YYNGEE. In the case of this clonotype: Its antigen is undetermined.

Then a second PCR, running about 6 to 12 cycles, was carried out with a sample-barcoded 5' primer and a J-beta primer mix. TCRdb processed the 5' RACE reads anew with MiXCR; each CDR3 protein has one entry. This sample has about 670,000 distinct CDR3 sequences, with around two fifths found just once. The chain employs TRBV9 and TRBJ2-5; no definite D call. The sequence was obtained from a man older than 75 in good health. Material: blood. The CDR3 loop is CASSAAVQETQYF. CDR3 nucleotides: TGTGCCAGCAGCGCAGCTGTACAAGAGACCCAGTACTTC.